A selection of T cell receptor beta chains follows, all from one sample in a study of T cells in Graves' hyperthyroidism and ophthalmopathy. One entry per CDR3 protein, called by TCRdb with MiXCR from the multiplex PCR reads. The table includes around 760,000 distinct CDR3 sequences, approximately 40% detected once. The sequenced sample consisted of blood. The receptors were sampled from a woman in her 40s with Graves' hyperthyroidism. Both conserved end residues are part of each CDR3. Each record gives: CDR3 DNA, CDR3 protein, D gene, clone size, V gene, J gene. The D gene is left open where the match is weak. Not every row has a clone size; where given, it reads once, few, many or a size class.

TGTGCCAGCAGCTTAGATCAATCCGGCAGGGGGCAACAAAAAGCTAACTATGGCTACACCTTC,CASSLDQSGRGQQKANYGYTF,TRBD1,few,TRBV7-2,TRBJ1-2
TGTGCCAGCAGAGGGGACGGGAATGAAAAACTGTTTTTT,CASRGDGNEKLFF,NA,NA,TRBV2,TRBJ1-4
TGTGCCAGTAGGGCACGGACGGCGGGGAATTCACCCCTCCACTTT,CASRARTAGNSPLHF,NA,many,TRBV19,TRBJ1-6
TGTGCCAGCAGGGGAGCGACAGGGCGGAGAAACCAAGAGACCCAGTACTTC,CASRGATGRRNQETQYF,TRBD1,NA,TRBV10-3,TRBJ2-5
TGTGCCAGCAGTGAATATTCAGGGTTGGTTGCCTCCGGGGAGCTGTTTTTT,CASSEYSGLVASGELFF,NA,NA,TRBV6-1,TRBJ2-2
TGTGCCAGCAGCTTGACAAGGGGAGAAAAACTGTTTTTT,CASSLTRGEKLFF,NA,many,TRBV7-9,TRBJ1-4
TGTGCCACCATCTGGGACAGGGAGCAGTACTTC,CATIWDREQYF,TRBD1,NA,TRBV10-3,TRBJ2-7
TGTGCCAGCAGCCTACTAGGCGTCGGGGAGCTGTTTTTT,CASSLLGVGELFF,NA,few,TRBV13,TRBJ2-2
TGTGCCAGCAGGAACGGACAGGGAAACACCGGGGAGCTGTTTTTT,CASRNGQGNTGELFF,TRBD1,few,TRBV3-1,TRBJ2-2
TGCGCCAGCAGCCGTGTAAATGGACAGGTAGAATACGAGCAGTACTTC,CASSRVNGQVEYEQYF,TRBD1,few,TRBV4-1,TRBJ2-7
TGTACCAGTAGTGTCGGGACCAACTATGGCTACACCTTC,CTSSVGTNYGYTF,NA,NA,TRBV19,TRBJ1-2
TGCGCCAGCAGCGTACGACATGGGAACTATGGCTACACCTTC,CASSVRHGNYGYTF,NA,few,TRBV5-1,TRBJ1-2
TGTGCCAGCAGCGTAGGGACTGAGGCTCCGTTCTTC,CASSVGTEAPFF,NA,NA,TRBV9,TRBJ2-1
TGTGCCAGCAGCTTACCCCGCGGGGCGGCAAACACCATATATTTT,CASSLPRGAANTIYF,NA,NA,TRBV7-2,TRBJ1-3
TGCAGTGCTAGAGAAACAGGGGTGACCCAGTACTTC,CSARETGVTQYF,TRBD1,NA,TRBV20-1,TRBJ2-5
TGTGCCAGCAGTTACGTCAGCACCCTCAATGAGCAGTTCTTC,CASSYVSTLNEQFF,NA,once,TRBV6-5,TRBJ2-1
TGTGCCAGCAGTCCAGGGGGGGAAGCTTTCTTT,CASSPGGEAFF,TRBD1,many,TRBV12-3/TRBV12-4,TRBJ1-1
TGTGCCACCGCTAAGGCCGGGGGCTACGAGCAGTACTTC,CATAKAGGYEQYF,NA,many,TRBV10-3,TRBJ2-7
TGTGCCAGCAGCCTCCGGACTAGCGGTAGCGCCGGGGAGCTGTTTTTT,CASSLRTSGSAGELFF,TRBD2,NA,TRBV7-2,TRBJ2-2
TGTGCCAGCAGCTTAGGGGATGTCAACTATGGCTACACCTTC,CASSLGDVNYGYTF,NA,many,TRBV7-9,TRBJ1-2
TGTGCCAGCAGCTTAAGCGCAGGGGTGGATGAGCAGTTCTTC,CASSLSAGVDEQFF,NA,NA,TRBV7-3,TRBJ2-1
TGTGCCAGCAGTGCCCTCAAAAAAGAGATAGCGGGGCCCTACGAGCAGTACTTC,CASSALKKEIAGPYEQYF,TRBD2,NA,TRBV10-3,TRBJ2-7
TGTGCCAGCAGCGTAGTGGGGAATCCCAACCAAGAGACCCAGTACTTC,CASSVVGNPNQETQYF,NA,many,TRBV9,TRBJ2-5
TGTGCCAGCAGTTACCCGGGAGCAACTAATGAAAAACTGTTTTTT,CASSYPGATNEKLFF,NA,NA,TRBV6-5,TRBJ1-4
TGTGCCAGCAGTTTGTCAAGAGGACGGAACACTGAAGCTTTCTTT,CASSLSRGRNTEAFF,NA,NA,TRBV10-3,TRBJ1-1
TGCGCCAGCAGCCAAGATGGGACTGCTTCGGGAGGCTACACCTTC,CASSQDGTASGGYTF,NA,few,TRBV4-3,TRBJ1-2
TGTGCCAGCTCACCCGATCAGGTTTCTGGAAACACCATATATTTT,CASSPDQVSGNTIYF,NA,few,TRBV7-9,TRBJ1-3
NA,CASSFYICSARDGADGYTF,NA,NA,TRBV7-3,TRBJ1-2
TGTGCCAGCAACCACTGGAAGACGGGGAAGGAGACCCAGTACTTC,CASNHWKTGKETQYF,NA,few,TRBV6-5,TRBJ2-5
TGTGCCAGCAGCTTAGTTTTAGACACAGATACGCAGTATTTT,CASSLVLDTDTQYF,NA,NA,TRBV7-2,TRBJ2-3
TGCAGCGTCCGCCGGACAGGGGTGTCCTACGAGCAGTACTTC,CSVRRTGVSYEQYF,TRBD1,few,TRBV29-1,TRBJ2-7
TGTGCAAGGGGAGTCGGTGAGCAGTACTTC,CARGVGEQYF,NA,many,TRBV12-5,TRBJ2-7
TGTGCCAGCAGCCATGGGACAGGAGATAATGAAAAACTGTTTTTT,CASSHGTGDNEKLFF,TRBD1,NA,TRBV4-2,TRBJ1-4
TGTGCCAGCAGCTTCGGGACGGGGAGGTTCAGGGCTGGGGCCAACGTCCTGACTTTC,CASSFGTGRFRAGANVLTF,NA,NA,TRBV7-8,TRBJ2-6
TGTGCCAGTAGTATAGCGTGGGGGAACTATGGCTACACCTTC,CASSIAWGNYGYTF,NA,many,TRBV19,TRBJ1-2
TGTGCCAGCAGGCCGGGGACAGGGTTCTACGAGCAGTACTTC,CASRPGTGFYEQYF,TRBD1,many,TRBV6-5,TRBJ2-7
TGTGCCAGCAGCCTACCCCCTCAGGGGGCCTATGGCTACACCTTC,CASSLPPQGAYGYTF,TRBD1,NA,TRBV2,TRBJ1-2
TGTGCCAGCAGCCCTAATTTGGATTGGGGTCCTGAAGCTTTCTTT,CASSPNLDWGPEAFF,NA,few,TRBV12-3/TRBV12-4,TRBJ1-1
TGTGCCAGCAGCCAAGAAGTGTCCCCACAGCCCCAGCATTTT,CASSQEVSPQPQHF,NA,NA,TRBV4-2,TRBJ1-5
TGCAGTGCTAGTCTAGCGGGGAAAGAGACCCAGTACTTC,CSASLAGKETQYF,TRBD2,many,TRBV20-1,TRBJ2-5
TGTGCCAGCAGCCCCAAAGACAGGAATCCGTACCAAGAGACCCAGTACTTC,CASSPKDRNPYQETQYF,NA,few,TRBV7-9,TRBJ2-5
TGTGCCAGCAGCTTATGGACAGGGGCAGATGAGACCCAGTACTTC,CASSLWTGADETQYF,TRBD1,NA,TRBV7-9,TRBJ2-5
TGTGCCATCAGCGCATTGTCGAGGGGAACCGGAAACACCATATATTTT,CAISALSRGTGNTIYF,NA,few,TRBV10-3,TRBJ1-3
TGTGCCATCAACCCGGGACAAAATCCCTACGAGCAGTACTTC,CAINPGQNPYEQYF,NA,NA,TRBV10-3,TRBJ2-7
TGTGCCAGCAGCAAAACAGGGGCGGAGACCCAGTACTTC,CASSKTGAETQYF,TRBD1,few,TRBV2,TRBJ2-5
TGCGCCAGCAGCCCGGAAGGAACAGTGGCTATGAACACTGAAGCTTTCTTT,CASSPEGTVAMNTEAFF,NA,NA,TRBV4-3,TRBJ1-1
TGTGCCAGCAGCTGGATAGCGACCGTTAACACCGGGGAGCTGTTTTTT,CASSWIATVNTGELFF,NA,NA,TRBV7-9,TRBJ2-2
TGCAGTGCTAGACGACAGGTGGGAGAACTCTATGGCTACACCTTC,CSARRQVGELYGYTF,NA,once,TRBV20-1,TRBJ1-2